This T cell receptor (beta chain) was sequenced in a study of T cell clonality in common variable immunodeficiency. Regarding the study as a whole: Authors noted CVID clonality's cause needs subpopulation repertoire sequencing. Fewer deletions and N-nucleotide insertions were reportedly seen in common variable immunodeficiency TCR beta sequences. Fewer TCRbeta clones were shared among CVID subjects than controls.

Note on this clone: The antigen is not known. The read terminates 3 residues ahead of where the CDR3 ends, so the germline J gene completes it.

CVID subjects were neither ill nor on immunomodulatory or immunosuppressive medication at sampling. V was pared by 4 bases and J by 7 bases, with 14 bases between. Germline-derived CDR1 and CDR2 are MRHNA and SNTAGT. This CDR3 region has 15 residues. Assay used: immunoSEQ multiplex PCR; TCRdb lists only in-frame clones, some missing. Observed in the sample are 15,000 to 20,000 clones, none of them singletons. The source material was peripheral blood mononuclear cells. The V gene is TRBV6-4, the J gene TRBJ1-6, with D tentatively TRBD1 (6 bases). The clonotype originates from a human donor with common variable immunodeficiency. Incomplete CDR3 DNA: TGTGCCAGCAGTGTCGAACAGGGTCCCAATTCACCC. Translating it yields CASSVEQGPNSP. The complete CDR3 sequence is CASSVEQGPNSPLHF.